Listed here are 21 T cell receptor beta chains from one sample, sequenced in a study of metastatic and nonmetastatic thyroid tumors. No patient had received any treatment before thyroid surgery. TCRdb reanalyzed the PCR reads via MiXCR. Altogether 22,000 or so clones are present, 20% to 25% being singletons, with the ten largest covering 71%. The sequencing input was blood. The source of these receptors is a male donor with papillary thyroid cancer or a benign thyroid nodule (not recorded which). Some clones in this sample may be carry-over from other donors' samples.

This clone was counted ten times or more. One base away lies a much larger clone, so this may be a sequencing read error. Because it lacks the conserved phenylalanine or tryptophan at the end, this CDR3 is likely a read error. The chain couples TRBV6-4 to TRBJ2-2; 8 bases are shared with TRBD2. This CDR3 spans 16 amino acids. Trimming took 2 bases from V and 3 from J; bases not matched to a gene: 5. Germline V gives CDR1 MRHNA, CDR2 SNTAGT. CDR3 sequence reads: CASSDRAGGHTGELFS. In DNA, the CDR3 is TGTGCCAGCAGTGACCGGGCGGGAGGTCACACCGGGGAGCTGTTTTCT.

The sample holds a few counts of this clone. The V gene is TRBV28, the J gene TRBJ1-6, with D maybe TRBD1 (6 bases). V lost 5 bases, J lost 5 bases, and 13 bases lay in between. This CDR3 has 15 residues. Germline values: CDR1 MDHEN, CDR2 SYDVKM. The CDR3, as DNA: TGTGCCAGCAGTACCGCGGACAGCAATAATTCACCCCTCCACTTT. Translating gives CASSTADSNNSPLHF.

This clone occurred once. The DNA of the CDR3 is TGTGCCTGGAGTGTAGGGCCTCTGAACACTGAAGCTTTCTTT. Amino acids: CAWSVGPLNTEAFF. This chain joins TRBV30 and TRBJ1-1; no definite D call. CDR1 is GTSNPN, CDR2 SVGIG, per germline (reference sequence). The CDR3 covers 14 residues. Trimming removed 0 bases at V and 0 bases at J, with 8 bases between.

This clone has only a few counts. Additional DNA sequences in this sample encode the identical CDR3. The J gene is TRBJ1-2, the V gene TRBV5-1; D may be TRBD1 (6 bases). The CDR3 is made up of 15 amino acids. Germline V gives CDR1 SGHRS, CDR2 YFSETQ. Trimming cost V 1 base and J 2 bases, with 12 bases left between them. The CDR3 DNA sequence: TGCGCCAGCAGCTTGTCATTGGGGGCGAACTATGGCTACACCTTC. Residues: CASSLSLGANYGYTF.

A remark on this clone: Just one base apart from a much larger clone, this may be a read error. In DNA form, the CDR3 reads TGCAGTGCTCCACAGACAGGGATCGTCGAGCAGTACTTC. Translating gives CSAPQTGIVEQYF. The chain employs TRBV20-1 and TRBJ2-7; 7 bases fit TRBD1. CDR1 DFQATT and CDR2 SNEGSKA come from the germline V gene (reference sequence). This CDR3 is built from 13 residues. J lost 6 bases, V lost 5 bases, and 10 bases had no gene match.

The V call is TRBV19, the J call TRBJ2-1; 14 bases match TRBD2. Trimming removed 5 bases from V and 7 bases from J; junction bases left unmatched: 1. Germline CDR1 reads LNHDA; CDR2 reads SQIVND (reference sequence). The CDR3 length is 14 residues. The CDR3 sequence: CASSRLAGGNEQFF. The CDR3 DNA sequence: TGTGCCAGTAGTCGACTAGCGGGAGGGAATGAGCAGTTCTTC.

This clone was picked up a small number of times. CDR3 protein: CAISDGTNYEQYF. The CDR3, as DNA: TGTGCCATCAGTGATGGGACAAACTACGAGCAGTACTTC. This chain connects TRBV10-3 to TRBJ2-7, with D possibly being TRBD1 (6 bases). The CDR3 extends over 13 amino acids. Germline CDR1 and CDR2: ENHRY and SYGVKD. Trimming removed 3 bases from V and 3 bases from J, with 9 bases in between.

V gene TRBV24-1 combines with J gene TRBJ1-1; 8 nucleotides agree with TRBD1. CDR3 length: 17 residues. Germline CDR1 KGHDR, CDR2 SFDVKD. Trimming at V came to 2 bases and at J to 5 bases, leaving 12 bases not matched to a gene. DNA of the CDR3: TGTGCCACCAGTGATTGGAACCCCCGGACAGGGAAGACTGAAGCTTTCTTT. It is translated as CATSDWNPRTGKTEAFF.

Ten or more counts support this clone. The rearrangement uses TRBV3-1 and TRBJ2-5; D is undetermined. The V gene lost 0 bases and the J gene lost 2 bases, with 13 bases spanning the gap. The CDR3 runs to 16 residues. CDR1 and CDR2 (germline): LGHDT, YNNKEL (reference sequence). This chain's CDR3 is CASSQDSLDFQETQYF. For the CDR3, the DNA is TGTGCCAGCAGCCAAGATAGCCTAGACTTTCAAGAGACCCAGTACTTC.

There are many counts of this clone. The chain links TRBV10-1 to TRBJ2-1; 10 nucleotides align to TRBD2. Per the germline V gene, CDR1 is WNHNN and CDR2 is SYGVQD (reference sequence). With 5 bases clipped from V and 7 bases from J, the junction kept 8 bases outside the gene matches. The CDR3 consists of 15 residues. The CDR3 region has the DNA TGCGCCAGCAGTAGAGGAGTAGCGGGAGGTAATGAGCAGTTCTTC. Encoded protein: CASSRGVAGGNEQFF.

This clone appeared many times. The rearrangement links TRBV5-1 to TRBJ2-1, with TRBD2 identical over 11 bases. Trimming took 3 bases from V and 5 from J; bases not matched to a gene: 13. The CDR3 totals 18 residues. Germline V gene lookup returns CDR1 SGHRS and CDR2 YFSETQ. The CDR3 is CASSWPGLAAQGDNEQFF. The CDR3 bases are TGCGCCAGCAGCTGGCCGGGACTAGCGGCCCAAGGGGACAATGAGCAGTTCTTC.

The chain uses TRBV15 and TRBJ2-2; a possible D gene is TRBD2 (7 bases). Trimming pared 5 bases from V and 9 bases from J, leaving 19 bases between. CDR1 is LNHNV, CDR2 YYDKDF, per germline (reference sequence). The CDR3 loop spans 15 amino acids. The CDR3 DNA reads as TGTGCCACCAGCCCCCGGGGAGGGGGGCGCTGGGAGCTGTTTTTT. Its protein is CATSPRGGGRWELFF.

This chain joins TRBV28 and TRBJ2-2; D tentatively reads TRBD1 or TRBD2 (6 bases each). V was pared by 3 bases and J by 4 bases, with 12 bases between. Germline V gives CDR1 MDHEN, CDR2 SYDVKM. CDR3 size: 15 residues. Here the CDR3 reads CASSFGGGTTGELFF. The CDR3 DNA reads TGTGCCAGCAGTTTCGGGGGCGGGACCACCGGGGAGCTGTTTTTT. Based on the CDR3 plus reference TRBV28 and TRBJ2-2, the full variable domain is DVKVTQSSRYLVKRTGEKVFLECVQDMDHENMFWYRQDPGLGLRLIYFSYDVKMKEKGDIPEGYSVSREKKERFSLILESASTNQTSMYLCASSFGGGTTGELFFGEGSRLTVL.

Notes on this clone: The same CDR3 can be traced to other DNA sequences in this sample. The rearrangement joins TRBV11-2 to TRBJ1-2; 9 bases match TRBD1. The CDR3 runs to 16 residues. The V and J ends lost 6 bases and 8 bases, in that order; junction bases with no gene match: 16. Germline V CDR1 and CDR2: SGHAT, FQNNGV. In DNA form, the CDR3 reads TGTGCCAGCAGAGAAAAACCGGGACAGGGCGACGACGGCTACACCTTC. Translated, it gives CASREKPGQGDDGYTF.

J is TRBJ1-2 and V is TRBV5-1; the D is unclear. The CDR3 contains 13 residues. Trimming took 0 bases from V and 8 from J, leaving 11 bases between them. Germline CDR1 SGHRS, CDR2 YFSETQ. The CDR3 is CASSLAGYGGYTF. The CDR3 DNA is TGCGCCAGCAGCTTGGCGGGTTACGGAGGCTACACCTTC.

This chain joins TRBV6-1 and TRBJ1-3; D unclear. The CDR3 consists of 14 residues. V lost 7 bases to trimming and J lost 0 bases, with 10 bases between them. Germline CDR1 MNHNS, CDR2 SASEGT. CDR3 residues: CASKEIYSGNTIYF. The CDR3 nucleotides are TGTGCCAGCAAGGAGATATACTCTGGAAACACCATATATTTT.

This clone was seen a handful of times. This chain joins TRBV4-2 and TRBJ1-2; D call uncertain. The V end lost 0 bases, the J end lost 2 bases, and 13 bases lay between the germline ends. The V gene's germline CDR1 is LGHNA and CDR2 YNFKEQ. CDR3 length: 16 amino acids. CDR3 DNA sequence: TGTGCCAGCAGCCAAGAATGGTCCCAGTACAACTATGGCTACACCTTC. Translation gives CASSQEWSQYNYGYTF.

This clone was counted a few times. The J gene is TRBJ2-2, the V gene TRBV12-3 or TRBV12-4; D is possibly TRBD2 (6 bases). This CDR3 spans 17 amino acids. The germline V and J ends were trimmed by 6 bases and 6 bases, with 23 bases remaining between them. The chain's CDR3 is CASRPRTTPSGSGELFF. The CDR3, as DNA: TGTGCCAGCAGACCCCGGACTACCCCTTCGGGATCCGGGGAGCTGTTTTTT.

This clone was recorded a few times. The J gene is TRBJ1-5, the V gene TRBV19; TRBD1 matches at 9 bases. J lost 4 bases, V lost 8 bases, and 6 bases had no gene match. The germline V gene encodes CDR1 LNHDA and CDR2 SQIVND (reference sequence). The CDR3 is 14 amino acids. DNA of the CDR3: TGTGCCAGTTCGGGACAGGGATCAAATCAGCCCCAGCATTTT. Protein: CASSGQGSNQPQHF.

This clone was counted a few times. The chain links TRBV10-3 to TRBJ1-2, with D perhaps matching TRBD1 (5 bases). V lost 5 bases, J lost 8 bases, and 15 bases lay in between. Germline V gene sequence: CDR1 ENHRY, CDR2 SYGVKD. The CDR3 has 13 residues. The CDR3 is CAISLGTEGGYTF. The CDR3 DNA sequence: TGTGCCATCAGTCTCGGGACCGAGGGCGGCTACACCTTC.

This clone came up a few times. This chain joins TRBV6-1 and TRBJ2-2, with D possibly matching TRBD2 (5 bases). V was shortened by 2 bases and J by 4 bases, with 11 bases between the two germline ends. Germline assignment: CDR1 MNHNS and CDR2 SASEGT. This CDR3 region has 15 residues. CDR3 region: CASSESGTSTGELFF. CDR3 sequence (DNA): TGTGCCAGCAGTGAAAGCGGAACGAGCACCGGGGAGCTGTTTTTT.